Listed below are T cell receptor beta chains from one sample, sequenced in a study of blood T cells in healthy people across ages. TCRdb analysed the 5' RACE reads with MiXCR anew, one entry per CDR3 protein. Found here are about 690,000 distinct CDR3 sequences, around 38% of them singletons; the top ten hold 25% to 30%. The specimen sequenced was blood. The source is an elderly man in good health. CDR3s include the opening cysteine and the closing phenylalanine or tryptophan. The order of the fields is clone size, V gene, J gene, D gene, CDR3 DNA, CDR3 protein. A D gene is named only where the DNA matches it firmly. Clone size is stated in some rows and not others, as once, few, many or a class when expanded.

size: .; V: TRBV6-2/TRBV6-3; J: TRBJ2-3; D: .; DNA: TGTGCCAGCAGGCCAGGACGAGCGGCAACAGATACGCAGTATTTT; CDR3: CASRPGRAATDTQYF
size: .; V: TRBV5-5; J: TRBJ1-6; D: .; DNA: TGTGCCAGCAGCTCACGGGGAACCTATAATTCACCCCTCCACTTT; CDR3: CASSSRGTYNSPLHF
size: .; V: TRBV27; J: TRBJ2-7; D: TRBD1; DNA: TGTGCCAGCAGTTTCCACACAGCGCCCGGGACAGGGGGAACCTACGAGCAGTACTTC; CDR3: CASSFHTAPGTGGTYEQYF
size: .; V: TRBV6-5; J: TRBJ2-5; D: TRBD1; DNA: TGTGCCAGCAGTTACCTCGAAGGGGGCAGAGAGACCCAGTACTTC; CDR3: CASSYLEGGRETQYF
size: .; V: TRBV6-2/TRBV6-3; J: TRBJ2-3; D: .; DNA: TGTGCCACCTCACCTTCGACAGCAGATCTCACAGATACGCAGTATTTT; CDR3: CATSPSTADLTDTQYF
size: .; V: TRBV3-1; J: TRBJ2-1; D: TRBD2; DNA: TGTGCCAGCAGCCAAGTTAGCGGGAGGGCCGGTTCCAATGAGCAGTTCTTC; CDR3: CASSQVSGRAGSNEQFF
size: .; V: TRBV7-3; J: TRBJ1-2; D: TRBD1; DNA: TGTGCCAGCAGCCCTGGACAGGTTGGGGACTATGGCTACACCTTC; CDR3: CASSPGQVGDYGYTF
size: many; V: TRBV7-2; J: TRBJ2-7; D: .; DNA: TGTGCCAGCAGCCCTCAGGGTTTAAGCGAGCAGTACTTC; CDR3: CASSPQGLSEQYF
size: .; V: TRBV20-1; J: TRBJ1-2; D: TRBD1; DNA: TGCAGTGCTAGAGATCCAAGCACAGGGGGCGGGGCTAACTATGGCTACACCTTC; CDR3: CSARDPSTGGGANYGYTF
size: .; V: TRBV6-2/TRBV6-3; J: TRBJ1-5; D: .; DNA: TGTGCCAGCAGTGACCAAGCCGGGAATCAGCCCCAGCATTTT; CDR3: CASSDQAGNQPQHF
size: many; V: TRBV6-5; J: TRBJ2-7; D: .; DNA: TGTGCCAGCAGTTCAACGCTAGGCCGAGACTTTACCTACGAGCAGTACTTC; CDR3: CASSSTLGRDFTYEQYF
size: .; V: TRBV6-2/TRBV6-3; J: TRBJ2-1; D: TRBD2; DNA: TGTGCCAGCAGACACGGCTTTGCGGGAGGACTCTACAATGAGCAGTTCTTC; CDR3: CASRHGFAGGLYNEQFF
size: .; V: TRBV12-3/TRBV12-4; J: TRBJ1-3; D: TRBD1; DNA: TGTGCCAGCAGCTCAAGGGGGCAGGCTGGAAACACCATATATTTT; CDR3: CASSSRGQAGNTIYF
size: .; V: TRBV28; J: TRBJ2-6; D: TRBD1; DNA: TGTGCCAGCGGTACTACAGGGGGGCCTGGGGCCAACGTCCTGACTTTC; CDR3: CASGTTGGPGANVLTF
size: few; V: TRBV4-2; J: TRBJ2-1; D: TRBD2; DNA: TGTGCCAGCAGGCAACGGACTAGCGGGGGCCCGAGCTCCTACAATGAGCAGTTCTTC; CDR3: CASRQRTSGGPSSYNEQFF
size: .; V: TRBV7-9; J: TRBJ2-7; D: .; DNA: TGTGCCAGCAGCACAAAACTACGGGGATACGAGCAGTACTTC; CDR3: CASSTKLRGYEQYF
size: .; V: TRBV28; J: TRBJ2-3; D: .; DNA: TGTGCCAGCGAGAAAGCGCAAAGCACAGATACGCAGTATTTT; CDR3: CASEKAQSTDTQYF
size: few; V: TRBV20-1; J: TRBJ2-1; D: TRBD2; DNA: TGCAGTGCTCCGACTAGCGGGAGACGCAATGAGCAGTTCTTC; CDR3: CSAPTSGRRNEQFF
size: .; V: TRBV6-2/TRBV6-3; J: TRBJ2-2; D: TRBD2; DNA: TGTGCCAGCACCCTACTAGCGAGCGGGGAGCTGTTTTTT; CDR3: CASTLLASGELFF
size: .; V: TRBV6-6; J: TRBJ1-1; D: .; DNA: TGTGCCAGCAGTTCCGGCTCGAACACTGAAGCTTTCTTT; CDR3: CASSSGSNTEAFF
size: .; V: TRBV6-2/TRBV6-3; J: TRBJ2-6; D: .; DNA: TGTGCCAGCAGTTACATTCGGTCCATTGGGGCCAACGTCCTGACTTTC; CDR3: CASSYIRSIGANVLTF
size: .; V: TRBV4-1; J: TRBJ2-7; D: .; DNA: TGCGCCAGCAGCCAAGATCCGGGTGCCAGGGCCTACGAGCAGTACTTC; CDR3: CASSQDPGARAYEQYF
size: .; V: TRBV5-1; J: TRBJ2-1; D: TRBD2; DNA: TGCGCCAGCAGCCCCCCAGGCGGGAGTCTCTCCCATGAGCAGTTCTTC; CDR3: CASSPPGGSLSHEQFF
size: .; V: TRBV25-1; J: TRBJ2-4; D: TRBD2; DNA: TGTGCCAGCAGTGAAGTCGGGGGGGCCAAAAACATTCAGTACTTC; CDR3: CASSEVGGAKNIQYF
size: once; V: TRBV12-3/TRBV12-4; J: TRBJ2-1; D: .; DNA: TGTGCCAGCAGTTTCCTGACGGGGTCTTGGAATGAGCAGTTCTTC; CDR3: CASSFLTGSWNEQFF
size: .; V: TRBV20-1; J: TRBJ2-7; D: TRBD2; DNA: TGCAGTGCCCCGACTAGCGCTGCCTACGAGCAGTACTTC; CDR3: CSAPTSAAYEQYF
size: .; V: TRBV5-1; J: TRBJ2-2; D: .; DNA: TGCGCCAGCAGCCCCCCGCGGGTCGGGGAGCTGTTTTTT; CDR3: CASSPPRVGELFF